These 22 T cell receptor beta chains were sequenced from one sample in a study of PD-1 blockade in classical Hodgkin lymphoma. TCRdb's copy holds only in-frame clones and misses some; the assay was immunoSEQ multiplex PCR. The data contain 20,000 to 25,000 clones, 60% to 85% of them singletons. Each and every patient relapsed after autologous stem cell transplantation, and patients got differing brentuximab vedotin exposure. The material was peripheral blood mononuclear cells (PBMCs), obtained before the second cycle of nivolumab. These receptors originate from a human donor with classical Hodgkin lymphoma.

V and J are TRBV28 and TRBJ2-5; no reliable D call. In germline, CDR1 is MDHEN, CDR2 SYDVKM. The V end lost 7 bases, the J end lost 9 bases, and 15 bases lay between the germline ends. The CDR3 is 12 amino acids. CDR3 nucleotide sequence: TGTGCCAGCACCCAAGGCCGGAAGCCCCAGTACTTC. Its translation: CASTQGRKPQYF.

The sample holds one count of this clone. This rearrangement joins TRBV28 to TRBJ2-7; 13 bases map to TRBD2. From germline, CDR1 is MDHEN and CDR2 SYDVKM. The CDR3 extends over 16 amino acids. The junction had 8 bases not matched to a gene; V was cut back by 7 bases and J by 2 bases. CDR3 region: CASIEGLAGVTYEQYF. CDR3 in DNA: TGTGCCAGCATCGAAGGACTAGCGGGAGTTACCTACGAGCAGTACTTC. The full variable domain, rest sourced from reference TRBV28 and TRBJ2-7, is DVKVTQSSRYLVKRTGEKVFLECVQDMDHENMFWYRQDPGLGLRLIYFSYDVKMKEKGDIPEGYSVSREKKERFSLILESASTNQTSMYLCASIEGLAGVTYEQYFGPGTRLTVT.

The gene calls are TRBV7-2 and TRBJ2-3, with 7 bases aligning to TRBD1. The CDR3 extends over 15 amino acids. Germline CDR1 SGHTA, CDR2 FQGNSA. After removal of 5 bases from V and 5 bases from J, the junction contained 10 bases not matched to a gene. The CDR3 DNA is TGTGCCAGCAGCCCGTCCGGGACAGCTGGAGATACGCAGTATTTT. It specifies CASSPSGTAGDTQYF. Full variable domain (rest looked up from reference TRBV7-2 and TRBJ2-3): GAGVSQSPSNKVTEKGKDVELRCDPISGHTALYWYRQSLGQGLEFLIYFQGNSAPDKSGLPSDRFSAERTGGSVSTLTIQRTQQEDSAVYLCASSPSGTAGDTQYFGPGTRLTVL.

The chain couples TRBV28 to TRBJ1-1; 7 bases map to TRBD1. V shed 6 bases, J shed 4 bases, and the junction held 8 bases outside the gene matches. The germline V gene has CDR1 MDHEN and CDR2 SYDVKM. The CDR3 spans 14 residues. CDR3 amino acids: CASSISTGATEAFF. CDR3 DNA sequence: TGTGCCAGCAGCATCTCTACAGGGGCCACTGAAGCTTTCTTT.

This clone was recorded a few times. The chain carries TRBV7-6 and TRBJ2-3; 12 bases line up with TRBD2. Germline loops: CDR1 SGHVS, CDR2 FNYEAQ. The CDR3 totals 19 residues. V shed 2 bases, J shed 8 bases, and the junction held 17 bases outside the gene matches. The CDR3 protein is CASSLRGLAGGPRSSTQYF. The DNA of the CDR3 is TGTGCCAGCAGCTTAAGGGGCCTAGCGGGAGGGCCCCGGAGTAGTACGCAGTATTTT.

The table lists this clone with a few counts. The chain is built from TRBV28 and TRBJ1-5; D not certain. The CDR3 loop spans 11 amino acids. Trimming cost V 6 bases and J 4 bases, with 4 bases left between them. The germline V gene has CDR1 MDHEN and CDR2 SYDVKM. CDR3 DNA sequence: TGTGCCAGCAGCGAGAATCAGCCCCAGCATTTT. Protein sequence: CASSENQPQHF. The full variable domain, with the rest looked up from reference TRBV28 and TRBJ1-5, is DVKVTQSSRYLVKRTGEKVFLECVQDMDHENMFWYRQDPGLGLRLIYFSYDVKMKEKGDIPEGYSVSREKKERFSLILESASTNQTSMYLCASSENQPQHFGDGTRLSIL.

This clone was seen more than once but under ten times. V and J are TRBV29-1 and TRBJ1-1, with TRBD1 matching 8 bases. The CDR3 is 11 residues long. V was clipped by 6 bases and J by 8 bases; unmatched bases: 5. Germline V gene data show CDR1 as SQVTM and CDR2 as ANQGSEA. The CDR3 nucleotides read TGCAGCGTCGGAGGACAGGGAGAAGCTTTCTTT. This sequence encodes CSVGGQGEAFF. Together with reference TRBV29-1 and TRBJ1-1, the CDR3 gives the full variable domain: SAVISQKPSRDICQRGTSLTIQCQVDSQVTMMFWYRQQPGQSLTLIATANQGSEATYESGFVIDKFPISRPNLTFSTLTVSNMSPEDSSIYLCSVGGQGEAFFGQGTRLTVV.

V and J are TRBV6-1 and TRBJ1-1; D call uncertain. The germline gives CDR1 MNHNS, CDR2 SASEGT. Trimming took off 4 bases at V and 5 bases at J, with 11 bases between the two ends. The CDR3 totals 13 residues. CDR3 sequence: CASSAQVETEAFF. In DNA form, the CDR3 reads TGTGCCAGCAGTGCCCAGGTAGAGACTGAAGCTTTCTTT.

V is TRBV20-1 and J is TRBJ2-2, with D unclear. Germline V CDR1 and CDR2: DFQATT, SNEGSKA (reference sequence). Trimming cost V 5 bases and J 7 bases, with 8 bases left between them. CDR3 length: 11 residues. CDR3 region: CSAGVYGELFF. The CDR3 DNA sequence: TGCAGTGCTGGAGTTTACGGGGAGCTGTTTTTT.

The chain links TRBV5-1 to TRBJ2-5, with 8 bases fitting TRBD2. The CDR3 consists of 17 residues. The junction had 13 bases not matched to a gene; V was cut back by 1 base and J by 5 bases. CDR1 is SGHRS, CDR2 YFSETQ, per germline. CDR3 amino acids: CASSLWGAGVVIETQYF. The CDR3 coding sequence is TGCGCCAGCAGCTTGTGGGGAGCGGGAGTAGTGATCGAGACCCAGTACTTC.

In this sample, this clone turned up once. The J gene is TRBJ1-2, the V gene TRBV6-1; no firm D call. Trimming pared 8 bases from V and 6 bases from J, leaving 10 bases between. This CDR3 has 11 amino acids. Germline CDR1 MNHNS, CDR2 SASEGT. In DNA, the CDR3 is TGTGCCAGCCGCAGGATCGATGGCTACACCTTC. Translating gives CASRRIDGYTF.

Written as DNA, the CDR3 is TGCGCCAGCAGCTTGGCTGGTTTTGGCAATGAGCAGTTCTTC. This codes for CASSLAGFGNEQFF. V usage is TRBV5-1 and J usage is TRBJ2-1; D is uncertain. The CDR3 sequence is 14 residues long. Germline values: CDR1 SGHRS, CDR2 YFSETQ. The ends were cut back, 0 bases at V and 6 bases at J, with 10 bases in the middle.

V usage is TRBV6-5 and J usage is TRBJ2-1; D tentatively reads TRBD1 or TRBD2 (5 bases each). V lost 6 bases, J lost 9 bases, and 9 bases lay in between. The CDR3 runs to 11 residues. Looked up from germline, CDR1 is MNHEY and CDR2 is SVGAGI. CDR3 bases: TGTGCCAGCAGCCACGGGACTGAGCAGTTCTTC. Its translation is CASSHGTEQFF.

This sequence joins TRBV9 and TRBJ2-7; tentatively, D is TRBD2 (7 bases). The CDR3 has 17 residues. V was cut by 0 bases and J by 6 bases, with 22 bases left in between. CDR1 SGDLS and CDR2 YYNGEE come from the germline V gene. In nucleotides, the CDR3 is TGTGCCAGCAGCGTAGATCCGTCGGGGGGCACGGGTGCCGAGCAGTACTTC. It is translated as CASSVDPSGGTGAEQYF.

V is TRBV19 and J is TRBJ2-1; D gene ambiguous. Germline loops: CDR1 LNHDA, CDR2 SQIVND (reference sequence). This CDR3 region has 13 residues. V dropped 1 base and J dropped 5 bases, with 6 bases sitting between them. CDR3 in amino acids: CASSIGGNNEQFF. The CDR3 DNA sequence: TGTGCCAGTAGTATAGGAGGTAACAATGAGCAGTTCTTC. The full variable domain, rest sourced from reference TRBV19 and TRBJ2-1, is DGGITQSPKYLFRKEGQNVTLSCEQNLNHDAMYWYRQDPGQGLRLIYYSQIVNDFQKGDIAEGYSVSREKKESFPLTVTSAQKNPTAFYLCASSIGGNNEQFFGPGTRLTVL.

The CDR3 coding sequence is TGTGCCAGCAGCTTAGGGCAGGGGGGCGAGCAGTACTTC. This gives the protein CASSLGQGGEQYF. This rearrangement joins TRBV11-3 to TRBJ2-7; D may be TRBD1 (7 bases). V dropped 1 base and J dropped 6 bases, with 10 bases sitting between them. CDR3 length: 13 residues. Germline values: CDR1 SGHNT, CDR2 YENEEA.

This chain connects TRBV19 to TRBJ2-3, with D perhaps matching TRBD1 (6 bases). The CDR3 loop spans 15 amino acids. Germline loops: CDR1 LNHDA, CDR2 SQIVND (reference sequence). The V gene lost 5 bases and the J gene lost 2 bases, with 14 bases spanning the gap. CDR3 nucleotide sequence: TGTGCCAGTAGTCCCTTTGGGGGACACACAGATACGCAGTATTTT. Its protein product is CASSPFGGHTDTQYF.

The CDR3 nucleotides read TGCGCCAGCAGCCAAGACGCTACCAGGGGTCCTTCCTTTAGCAATCAGCCCCAGCATTTT. It encodes CASSQDATRGPSFSNQPQHF. V and J are TRBV4-1 and TRBJ1-5, with D possibly matching TRBD1 (6 bases). Germline CDR1 and CDR2: MGHRA and YSYEKL. The CDR3 runs to 20 residues. The V and J ends lost 0 bases and 0 bases respectively, with 21 bases between them.

V gene TRBV7-2 combines with J gene TRBJ2-3; 8 bases fit TRBD1. The germline CDR1 and CDR2 sequences are SGHTA and FQGNSA. The CDR3 consists of 15 residues. V was clipped by 5 bases and J by 2 bases; unmatched bases: 6. The CDR3 sequence is CASSRTGWITDTQYF. CDR3 sequence (DNA): TGTGCCAGCAGCCGGACAGGGTGGATCACAGATACGCAGTATTTT.

The DNA for the CDR3 is TGTGCCAGCAGATTCATAGCGGGAGACTACGAGCAGTACTTC. This sequence encodes CASRFIAGDYEQYF. The chain uses TRBV6-6 and TRBJ2-7; 9 bases match TRBD2. V gave up 6 bases and J gave up 3 bases; unmatched junction bases: 6. Germline-derived CDR1 and CDR2 are MNHNY and SVGAGI (reference sequence). The CDR3 extends over 14 amino acids.

This clone was observed a handful of times. This rearrangement joins TRBV7-2 to TRBJ2-2, with a weak D call TRBD1 (5 bases). This CDR3 is 16 amino acids long. Trimming removed 1 base from V and 6 bases from J, with 15 bases in between. The V gene's germline CDR1 is SGHTA and CDR2 FQGNSA. The CDR3 DNA follows: TGTGCCAGCAGCTTAGGATTGTTGATCAGGGCCGGGGAGCTGTTTTTT. This encodes CASSLGLLIRAGELFF.

This clone was observed once. This rearrangement joins TRBV9 to TRBJ2-1, with 11 bases matching TRBD2. Germline loops: CDR1 SGDLS, CDR2 YYNGEE. This CDR3 has 15 amino acids. J was trimmed by 8 bases and V by 0 bases; bases with no gene match: 4. Written as DNA, the CDR3 is TGTGCCAGCAGCGTAGTACTAGCGGGAGCCGATGAGCAGTTCTTC. Its translation is CASSVVLAGADEQFF.